This TCR beta chain stems from a study of shared clonotypes between healthy human individuals. Data came from immunoSEQ multiplex PCR; TCRdb stores just in-frame clones and leaves some out. The sample lists 550,000 to 600,000 clones; around 78% were seen once. This clone was detected ten times or more. This clonotype was obtained from a middle-aged woman in good health. Some clones in this sample may be carry-over from other donors' samples. The sequenced sample was PBMCs.

DNA of the CDR3: TGTGCCAGCAGCTTAGCGCTCGGGACAGCTCAGCCCCAGCATTTT. Translating gives CASSLALGTAQPQHF. This chain uses TRBV7-2 with TRBJ1-5; 7 bases are a match to TRBD1. Germline assignment: CDR1 SGHTA and CDR2 FQGNSA. Trimming at V came to 0 bases and at J to 6 bases, leaving 5 bases not matched to a gene. The CDR3 loop spans 15 amino acids.